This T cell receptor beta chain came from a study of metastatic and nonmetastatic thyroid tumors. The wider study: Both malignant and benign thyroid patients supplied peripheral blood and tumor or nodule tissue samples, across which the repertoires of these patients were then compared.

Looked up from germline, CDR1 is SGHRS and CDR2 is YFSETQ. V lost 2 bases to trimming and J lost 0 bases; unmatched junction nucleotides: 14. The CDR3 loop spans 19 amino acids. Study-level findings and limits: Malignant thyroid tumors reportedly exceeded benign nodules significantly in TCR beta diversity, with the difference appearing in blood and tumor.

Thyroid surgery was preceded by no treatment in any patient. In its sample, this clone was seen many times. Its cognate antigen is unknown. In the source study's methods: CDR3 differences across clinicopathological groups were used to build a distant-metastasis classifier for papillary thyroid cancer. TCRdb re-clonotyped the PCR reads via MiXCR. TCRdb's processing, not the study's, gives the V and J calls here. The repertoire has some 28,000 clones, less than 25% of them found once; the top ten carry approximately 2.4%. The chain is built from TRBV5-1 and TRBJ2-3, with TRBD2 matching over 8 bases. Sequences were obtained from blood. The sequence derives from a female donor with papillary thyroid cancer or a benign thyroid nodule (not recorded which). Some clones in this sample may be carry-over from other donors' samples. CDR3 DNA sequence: TGCGCCAGCAGCTTCTTAAAATATCTAGCGGGCTCTAGCACAGATACGCAGTATTTT. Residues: CASSFLKYLAGSSTDTQYF.